The entry that follows covers one TCR beta chain sequence. Its specificity is unknown. CDR1 and CDR2 from the germline V gene are MDHEN and SYDVKM. With 5 bases clipped from V and 0 bases from J, the junction kept 7 bases outside the gene matches. This CDR3 has 18 amino acids. The source of the sample is a study of cytomegalovirus exposure and HLA in healthy donors. The study's findings and limits: Later analysis showed TCR association rates varying by HLA locus, highest for DRB1 and lowest for HLA-C.

Primers: 60 Vbeta forward and 13 Jbeta reverse. As processed by the authors: The count from a later analysis was some 83 million unique TCR beta chains, some 10 million of them shared. Generated by immunoSEQ multiplex PCR, the TCRdb table keeps only in-frame clones and is missing some. V and J calls and clone size come straight from that table; D and trimming were deduced from the DNA. The profile covers about 130,000 clones, with around 83% appearing a single time and 1.2% taken by the ten largest. Sequenced: PBMCs. The J gene is TRBJ2-1, the V gene TRBV28, with 13 bases matching TRBD2. This sequence originates from a girl aged 2 to 9 in good health and CMV-seronegative. Here the CDR3 DNA reads TGTGCCAGCAGTCCGGGACTAGCGGGGCTTTTCTCCTACAATGAGCAGTTCTTC. This translates into CASSPGLAGLFSYNEQFF.